This T cell receptor beta chain comes out of a study of OX40 agonist ivuxolimab in advanced cancers. Overall study context: Patients' therapy was ivuxolimab, an antibody that acts as an agonist of OX40 (CD134).

This table comes from immunoSEQ multiplex PCR, and its TCRdb copy is limited to in-frame clones, with some not included. The sample records around 53,000 clones, around 85% being singletons. Germline CDR1 and CDR2: LGHNA and YSLEER. The CDR3 runs 15 residues. Trimming removed 0 bases from V and 7 bases from J, with 15 bases in between. The sample here was CD4+ or CD8+ T cells sorted from blood, taken in a trial of the OX40 agonist ivuxolimab. The clonotype comes from an adult with an advanced solid tumor such as melanoma, head and neck, liver or kidney cancer. The chain joins TRBV4-3 to TRBJ1-2, with D possibly being TRBD1 (6 bases). In DNA, the CDR3 is TGCGCCAGCAGCCAAGATCGGTGGGGGCCGCTTGGCTACACCTTC. Translation gives CASSQDRWGPLGYTF.